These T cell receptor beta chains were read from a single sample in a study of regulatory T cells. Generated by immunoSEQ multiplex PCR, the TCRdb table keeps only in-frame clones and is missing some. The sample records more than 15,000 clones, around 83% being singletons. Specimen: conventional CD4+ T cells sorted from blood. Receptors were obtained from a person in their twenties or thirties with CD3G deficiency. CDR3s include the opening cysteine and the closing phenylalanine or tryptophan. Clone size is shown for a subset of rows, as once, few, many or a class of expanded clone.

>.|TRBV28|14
CASKGPQSNTEAFF
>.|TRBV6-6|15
CASRNGQGTNYGYTF
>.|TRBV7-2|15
CASSFGSGATDTQYF
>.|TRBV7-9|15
CASSPPGGRYNEQFF
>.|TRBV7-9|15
CASSLEGWRTDTQYF
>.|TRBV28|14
CASATLRRNTEAFF
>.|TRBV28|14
CASSPGPSPYEQYF
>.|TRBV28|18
CASSSLLTGRGYNSPLHF
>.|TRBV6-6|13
CASSRDNLDEAFF
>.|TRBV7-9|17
CASSSGTWAGGQETQYF
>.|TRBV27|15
CASSPRSATNEKLFF
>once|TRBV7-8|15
CASSLNAGGYYEQYF
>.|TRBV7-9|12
CASSLTADTQYF
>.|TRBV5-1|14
CASSTGASGSPLHF
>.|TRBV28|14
CASRRGGRHNEQFF
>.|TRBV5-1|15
CASSLEGFAYNEQFF
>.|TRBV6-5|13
CASRNRGQAEAFF
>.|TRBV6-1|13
CASRGQTNYGYTF
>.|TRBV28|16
CASSSGQGVYNQPQHF
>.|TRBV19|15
CASSTDRVGTGELFF
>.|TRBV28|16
CASSSPGATGANVLTF
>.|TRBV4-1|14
CASSPDRGSYGYTF
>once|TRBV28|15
CASSLAGQGNDEQYF
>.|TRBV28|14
CASKGTVQGNTIYF
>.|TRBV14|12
CASSQSTDTQYF
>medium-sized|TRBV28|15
CASSRTGGSGVGYTF
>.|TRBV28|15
CASSFGGGYQETQYF
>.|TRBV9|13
CASSSTPNTEAFF
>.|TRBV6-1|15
CASRSRQGRDSPLHF
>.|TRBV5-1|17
CASSLGSGLSGANVLTF
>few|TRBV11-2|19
CASSLLPRDRGNRGETQYF
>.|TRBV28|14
CASSLRKGRGKLFF
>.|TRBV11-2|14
CASSLQRLGNEQFF
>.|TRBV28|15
CASSPKAQLGQPQHF
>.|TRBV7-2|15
CASSEDTYRGNTIYF
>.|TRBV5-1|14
CASSLVVRSGELFF
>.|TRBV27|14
CASSQDRAGPGYTF
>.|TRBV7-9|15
CASSLLGGGLGEQFF
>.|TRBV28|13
CASSFSKPYEQYF
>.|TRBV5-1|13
CASSQGLGDTQYF
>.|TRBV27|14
CASSPGPFDEKLFF
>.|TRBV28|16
CASSPTPGTGSYEQYF
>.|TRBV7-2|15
CASSRTGLLTDTQYF
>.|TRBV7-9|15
CASSLAGQGKEKLFF
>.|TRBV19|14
CASSTYTGNRLYTF
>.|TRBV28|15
CASSRKTGVFFEQYF
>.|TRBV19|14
CASSMWRPLDGYTF
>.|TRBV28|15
CASSLAGQGLYEQYF